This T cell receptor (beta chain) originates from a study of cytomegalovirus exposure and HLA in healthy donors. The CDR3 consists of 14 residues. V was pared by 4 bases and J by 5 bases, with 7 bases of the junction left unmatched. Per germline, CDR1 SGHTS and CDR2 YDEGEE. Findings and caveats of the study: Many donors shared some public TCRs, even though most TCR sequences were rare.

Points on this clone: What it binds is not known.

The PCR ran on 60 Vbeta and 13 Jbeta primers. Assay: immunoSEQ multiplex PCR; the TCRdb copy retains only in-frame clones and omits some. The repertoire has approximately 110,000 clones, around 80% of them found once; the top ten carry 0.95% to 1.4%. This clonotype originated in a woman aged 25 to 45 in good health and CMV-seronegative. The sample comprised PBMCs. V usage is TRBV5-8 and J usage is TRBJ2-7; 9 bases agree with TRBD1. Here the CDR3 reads CASSQDRGIDEQYF. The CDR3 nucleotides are TGTGCCAGCAGCCAGGACAGGGGAATCGACGAGCAGTACTTC.